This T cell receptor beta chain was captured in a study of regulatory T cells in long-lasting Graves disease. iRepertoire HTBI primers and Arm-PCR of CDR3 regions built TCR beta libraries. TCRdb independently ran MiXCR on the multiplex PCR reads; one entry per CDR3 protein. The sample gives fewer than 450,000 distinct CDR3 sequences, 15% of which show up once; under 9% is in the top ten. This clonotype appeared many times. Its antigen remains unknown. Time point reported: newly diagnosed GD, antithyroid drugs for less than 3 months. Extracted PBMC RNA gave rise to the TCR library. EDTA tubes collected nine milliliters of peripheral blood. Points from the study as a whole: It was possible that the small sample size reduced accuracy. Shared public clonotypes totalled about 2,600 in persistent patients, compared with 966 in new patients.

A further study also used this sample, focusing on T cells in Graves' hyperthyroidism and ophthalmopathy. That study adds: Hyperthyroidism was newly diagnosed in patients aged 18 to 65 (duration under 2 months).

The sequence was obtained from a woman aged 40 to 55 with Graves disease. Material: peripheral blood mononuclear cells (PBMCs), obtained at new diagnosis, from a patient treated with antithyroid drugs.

CDR3 region: CASSPAGVETQYF. For the CDR3, the DNA is TGTGCCAGCAGCCCCGCTGGGGTAGAGACCCAGTACTTC. V and J are TRBV7-3 and TRBJ2-5, with D hard to call. V was cut by 5 bases and J by 4 bases, with 11 bases left in between. Looked up from germline, CDR1 is SGHTA and CDR2 is FQGTGA. The CDR3 runs to 13 residues.